A selection of T cell receptor beta chains follows, all from one sample in a study of CD8 T cells in Susac syndrome. TCRdb reprocessed the immunoSEQ multiplex PCR reads with MiXCR, giving one entry per CDR3 protein. The repertoire includes around 300,000 distinct CDR3 sequences, over 75% of them detected once, and 0.21% sits in the top ten. Material: CD8+ T cells from PBMCs. These receptors all come from a human donor with multiple sclerosis. Each CDR3 is given without its conserved first and last residue. Fields, in order: J gene, V gene, CDR3 protein.

j_call: TRBJ2-7; v_call: TRBV7-9; cdr3_aa: ASSWGGHEQY
j_call: TRBJ2-7; v_call: TRBV9; cdr3_aa: ASSAGVNYEQY
j_call: TRBJ2-7; v_call: TRBV27; cdr3_aa: ASSLADFRRASYEQY
j_call: TRBJ1-1; v_call: TRBV24-1; cdr3_aa: ATRTGGNTEAF
j_call: TRBJ2-5; v_call: TRBV20-1; cdr3_aa: SARVPAGLAGGKETQY
j_call: TRBJ2-7; v_call: TRBV9; cdr3_aa: ASSVDGNYEQY
j_call: TRBJ2-5; v_call: TRBV28; cdr3_aa: ASSYTGVETQY
j_call: TRBJ1-5; v_call: TRBV20-1; cdr3_aa: SAIDYGSNQPQH
j_call: TRBJ1-1; v_call: TRBV30; cdr3_aa: AWMNTEAF
j_call: TRBJ2-7; v_call: TRBV30; cdr3_aa: AWSQSVEQY
j_call: TRBJ2-3; v_call: TRBV7-4; cdr3_aa: ASRFQGETQY
j_call: TRBJ2-3; v_call: TRBV7-9; cdr3_aa: ASSFGTSATDTQY
j_call: TRBJ2-7; v_call: TRBV19; cdr3_aa: ASSMGVSDYEQY
j_call: TRBJ2-1; v_call: TRBV28; cdr3_aa: ASSFQDRGPLNEQF
j_call: TRBJ2-5; v_call: TRBV7-9; cdr3_aa: ASSSRGLAQETQY
j_call: TRBJ1-5; v_call: TRBV7-9; cdr3_aa: ASSSRWSQH
j_call: TRBJ2-7; v_call: TRBV20-1; cdr3_aa: SARDLAGGLNYEQY
j_call: TRBJ1-1; v_call: TRBV7-3; cdr3_aa: ASSLEPAHTEAF
j_call: TRBJ2-1; v_call: TRBV6-5; cdr3_aa: ASSGVTSGNEQF
j_call: TRBJ2-1; v_call: TRBV5-6; cdr3_aa: ASDDRGPHEQF
j_call: TRBJ2-3; v_call: TRBV28; cdr3_aa: ASRGGGVTNTQY
j_call: TRBJ2-3; v_call: TRBV19; cdr3_aa: ASSIGTSGTSTDTQY
j_call: TRBJ2-1; v_call: TRBV28; cdr3_aa: ASSTKAMGQPDEQF
j_call: TRBJ2-7; v_call: TRBV7-2; cdr3_aa: ASSLGSMGVEQY
j_call: TRBJ2-1; v_call: TRBV10-3; cdr3_aa: AISGAQGNNEQF
j_call: TRBJ1-5; v_call: TRBV20-1; cdr3_aa: SAGDGNQPQH
j_call: TRBJ2-1; v_call: TRBV19; cdr3_aa: ASSKLPGLVYNEQF
j_call: TRBJ2-1; v_call: TRBV7-9; cdr3_aa: ASSSPLAGAHNEQF
j_call: TRBJ1-2; v_call: TRBV6-5; cdr3_aa: ASSGTILNYGYT
j_call: TRBJ1-1; v_call: TRBV9; cdr3_aa: ASNPLDRSNTEAF
j_call: TRBJ2-7; v_call: TRBV4-3; cdr3_aa: ASSQDPRGPSYEQY
j_call: TRBJ2-1; v_call: TRBV27; cdr3_aa: ASSAITSGISYEQF